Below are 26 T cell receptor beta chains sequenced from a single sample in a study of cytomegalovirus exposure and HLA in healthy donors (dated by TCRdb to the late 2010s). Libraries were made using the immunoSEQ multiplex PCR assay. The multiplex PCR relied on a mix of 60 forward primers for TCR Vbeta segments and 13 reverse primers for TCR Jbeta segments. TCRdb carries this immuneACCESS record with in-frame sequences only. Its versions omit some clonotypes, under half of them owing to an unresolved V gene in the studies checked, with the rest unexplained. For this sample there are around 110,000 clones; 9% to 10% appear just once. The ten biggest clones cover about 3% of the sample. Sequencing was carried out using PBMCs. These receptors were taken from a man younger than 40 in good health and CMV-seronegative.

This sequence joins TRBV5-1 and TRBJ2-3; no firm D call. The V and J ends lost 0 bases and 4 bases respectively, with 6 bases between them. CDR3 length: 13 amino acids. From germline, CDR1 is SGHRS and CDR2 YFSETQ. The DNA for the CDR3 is TGCGCCAGCAGCTTGGATCGTGCAGATACGCAGTATTTT. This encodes CASSLDRADTQYF.

The CDR3 protein is CASSQDPRTEAFF. In nucleotides, the CDR3 is TGCGCCAGCAGCCAAGATCCTCGTACAGAAGCTTTCTTT. J is TRBJ1-1 and V is TRBV4-1; D is unclear. The CDR3 length is 13 residues. Germline V gene data show CDR1 as MGHRA and CDR2 as YSYEKL. With 0 bases removed from V and 8 bases from J, the gap between germline ends came to 10 bases.

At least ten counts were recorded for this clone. CDR3 in DNA: TGTGCCAGCAGCCCCGGTTCGAAAAGTTCAGAGACCCAGTACTTC. This translates into CASSPGSKSSETQYF. The rearrangement links TRBV9 to TRBJ2-5; D gene ambiguous. Germline CDR1 and CDR2: SGDLS and YYNGEE. V lost 4 bases and J 4 bases, leaving 17 bases between the germline ends. CDR3 length equals 15 residues.

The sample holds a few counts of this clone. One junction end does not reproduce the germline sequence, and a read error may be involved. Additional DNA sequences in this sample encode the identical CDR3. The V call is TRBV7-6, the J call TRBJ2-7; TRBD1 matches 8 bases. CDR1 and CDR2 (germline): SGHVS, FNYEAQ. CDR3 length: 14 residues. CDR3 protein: CASSLGTGLHEQYF. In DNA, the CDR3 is TGCGCCAGCAGCCTAGGGACAGGCCTACACGAGCAGTACTTC.

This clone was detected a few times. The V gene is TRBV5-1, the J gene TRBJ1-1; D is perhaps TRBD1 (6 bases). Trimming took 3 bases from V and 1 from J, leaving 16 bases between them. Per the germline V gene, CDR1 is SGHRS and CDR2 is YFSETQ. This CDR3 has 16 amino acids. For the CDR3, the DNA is TGCGCCAGCAGCTCGACGGAGACAGGAACGAACACTGAAGCTTTCTTT. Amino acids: CASSSTETGTNTEAFF.

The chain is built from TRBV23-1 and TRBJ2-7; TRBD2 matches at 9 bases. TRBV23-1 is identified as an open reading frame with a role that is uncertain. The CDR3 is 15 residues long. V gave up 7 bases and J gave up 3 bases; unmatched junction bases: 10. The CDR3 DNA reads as TGCGCCAGCATCAGCTCACTAGCGGGTAGCTACGAGCAGTACTTC. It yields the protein CASISSLAGSYEQYF.

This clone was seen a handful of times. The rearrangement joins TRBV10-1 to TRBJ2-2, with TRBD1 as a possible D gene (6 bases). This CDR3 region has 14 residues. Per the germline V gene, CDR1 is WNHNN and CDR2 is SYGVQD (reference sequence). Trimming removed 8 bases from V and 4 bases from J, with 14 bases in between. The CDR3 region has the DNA TGCGCCAGCTCGATGGACAGAATCACCGGGGAGCTGTTTTTT. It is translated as CASSMDRITGELFF.

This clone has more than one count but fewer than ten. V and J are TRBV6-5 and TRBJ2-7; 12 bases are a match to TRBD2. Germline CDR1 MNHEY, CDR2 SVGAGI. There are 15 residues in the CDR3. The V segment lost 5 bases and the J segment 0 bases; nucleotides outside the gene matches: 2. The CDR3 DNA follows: TGTGCCAGCAGTCCTAGCGGGGGGGTCTCCTACGAGCAGTACTTC. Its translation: CASSPSGGVSYEQYF.

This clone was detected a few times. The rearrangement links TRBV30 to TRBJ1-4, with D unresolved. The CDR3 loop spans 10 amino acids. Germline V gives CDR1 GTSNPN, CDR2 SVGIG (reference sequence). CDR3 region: CAVGDEKLFF. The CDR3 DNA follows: TGTGCGGTCGGGGATGAAAAACTGTTTTTT.

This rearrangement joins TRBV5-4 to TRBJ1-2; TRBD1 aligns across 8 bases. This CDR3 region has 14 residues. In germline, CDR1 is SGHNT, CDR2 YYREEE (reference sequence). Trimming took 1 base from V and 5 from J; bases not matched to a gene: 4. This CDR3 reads CASSLPRQGYGYTF. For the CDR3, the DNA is TGTGCCAGCAGCTTGCCGCGACAGGGGTATGGCTACACCTTC.

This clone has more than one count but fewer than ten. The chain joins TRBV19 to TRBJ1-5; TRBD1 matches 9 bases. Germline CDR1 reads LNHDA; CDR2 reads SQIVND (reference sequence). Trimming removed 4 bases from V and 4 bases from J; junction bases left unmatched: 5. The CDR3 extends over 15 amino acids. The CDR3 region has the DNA TGTGCCAGTAGTAGGGGGACAGGGAAAAATCAGCCCCAGCATTTT. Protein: CASSRGTGKNQPQHF.

Here the CDR3 reads CASSYQGPNTGELFF. The CDR3 DNA reads TGTGCCAGCAGTTACCAGGGGCCGAACACCGGGGAGCTGTTTTTT. This chain connects TRBV6-5 to TRBJ2-2; possibly TRBD1 for D (6 bases). The CDR3 is made up of 15 amino acids. Deletions cut 2 bases from V and 0 bases from J, with 7 bases between. Germline V gene lookup returns CDR1 MNHEY and CDR2 SVGAGI.

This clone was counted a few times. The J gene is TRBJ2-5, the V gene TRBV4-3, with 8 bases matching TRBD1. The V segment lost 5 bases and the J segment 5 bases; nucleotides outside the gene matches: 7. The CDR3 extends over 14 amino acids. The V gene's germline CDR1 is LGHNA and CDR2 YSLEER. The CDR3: CASSGDRGWETQYF. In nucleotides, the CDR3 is TGCGCCAGCAGCGGTGACAGGGGTTGGGAGACCCAGTACTTC.

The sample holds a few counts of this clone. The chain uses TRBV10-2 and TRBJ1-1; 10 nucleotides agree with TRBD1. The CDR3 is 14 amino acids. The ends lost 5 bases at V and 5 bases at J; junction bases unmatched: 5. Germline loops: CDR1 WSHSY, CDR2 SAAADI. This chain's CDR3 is CASSTTGQGTEAFF. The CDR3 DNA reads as TGCGCCAGCAGTACTACGGGACAGGGGACTGAAGCTTTCTTT.

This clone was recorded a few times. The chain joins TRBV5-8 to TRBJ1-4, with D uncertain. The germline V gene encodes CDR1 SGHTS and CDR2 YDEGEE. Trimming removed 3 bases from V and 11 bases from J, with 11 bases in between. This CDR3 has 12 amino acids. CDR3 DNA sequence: TGTGCCAGCAGCTACAATGAAGATAAACTGTTTTTT. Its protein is CASSYNEDKLFF.

CDR3 in DNA: TGCGCCAGCCAGCAAGGGACAGGAGCCTACGAGCAGTACTTC. Its translation is CASQQGTGAYEQYF. The J gene is TRBJ2-7, the V gene TRBV10-2; TRBD1 agrees at 8 bases. V lost 8 bases to trimming and J lost 2 bases; unmatched junction nucleotides: 8. Per the germline V gene, CDR1 is WSHSY and CDR2 is SAAADI. CDR3 length equals 14 residues.

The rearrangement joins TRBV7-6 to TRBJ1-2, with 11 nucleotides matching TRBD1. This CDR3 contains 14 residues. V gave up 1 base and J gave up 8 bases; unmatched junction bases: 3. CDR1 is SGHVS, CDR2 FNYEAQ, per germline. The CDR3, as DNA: TGTGCCAGCAGCTTAGGGACAGGGGGCGGAGGCTACACCTTC. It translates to CASSLGTGGGGYTF.

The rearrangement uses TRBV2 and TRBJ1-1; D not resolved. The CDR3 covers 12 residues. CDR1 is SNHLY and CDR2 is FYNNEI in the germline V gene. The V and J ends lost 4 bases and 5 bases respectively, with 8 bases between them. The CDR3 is CASSAGVTEAFF. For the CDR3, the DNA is TGTGCCAGCAGTGCGGGAGTAACTGAAGCTTTCTTT.

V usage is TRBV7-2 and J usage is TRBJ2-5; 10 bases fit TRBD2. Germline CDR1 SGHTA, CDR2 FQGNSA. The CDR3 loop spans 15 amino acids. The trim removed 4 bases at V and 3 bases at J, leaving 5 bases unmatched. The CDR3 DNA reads TGTGCCAGCAGCTGGACTAGCGGCGGGGAAGAGACCCAGTACTTC. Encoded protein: CASSWTSGGEETQYF. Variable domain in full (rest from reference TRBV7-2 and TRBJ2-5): GAGVSQSPSNKVTEKGKDVELRCDPISGHTALYWYRQSLGQGLEFLIYFQGNSAPDKSGLPSDRFSAERTGGSVSTLTIQRTQQEDSAVYLCASSWTSGGEETQYFGPGTRLLVL.

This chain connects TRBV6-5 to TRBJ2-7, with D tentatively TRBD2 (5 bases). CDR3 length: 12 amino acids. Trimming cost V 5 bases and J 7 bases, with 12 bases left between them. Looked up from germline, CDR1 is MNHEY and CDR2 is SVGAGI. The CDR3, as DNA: TGTGCCAGCAGTCAAATACCGGGGGAGCAGTACTTC. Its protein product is CASSQIPGEQYF.

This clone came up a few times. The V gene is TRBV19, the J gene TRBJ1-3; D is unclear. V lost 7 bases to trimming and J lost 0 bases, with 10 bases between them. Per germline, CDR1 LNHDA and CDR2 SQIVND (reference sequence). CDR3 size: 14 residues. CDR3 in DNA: TGTGCCAGTACCTTAGGCGGCTCTGGAAACACCATATATTTT. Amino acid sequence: CASTLGGSGNTIYF.

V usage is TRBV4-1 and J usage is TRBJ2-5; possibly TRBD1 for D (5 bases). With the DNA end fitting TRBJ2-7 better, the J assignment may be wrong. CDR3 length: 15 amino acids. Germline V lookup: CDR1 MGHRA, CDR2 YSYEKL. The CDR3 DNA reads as TGCGCCAGCAGCCAAGATGAGGACACCACCTACGAGCAGTACTTC. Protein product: CASSQDEDTTYEQYF.

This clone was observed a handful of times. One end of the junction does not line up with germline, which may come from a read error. CDR3 loop: CASRLGGGPPGTGELFF. CDR3 DNA sequence: TGCGCCAGCAGATTGGGCGGGGGGCCGCCAGGAACCGGGGAGCTGTTTTTT. V and J are TRBV5-1 and TRBJ2-2, with 8 bases that match TRBD2. The CDR3 contains 17 residues. Germline lookup yields CDR1 SGHRS and CDR2 YFSETQ.

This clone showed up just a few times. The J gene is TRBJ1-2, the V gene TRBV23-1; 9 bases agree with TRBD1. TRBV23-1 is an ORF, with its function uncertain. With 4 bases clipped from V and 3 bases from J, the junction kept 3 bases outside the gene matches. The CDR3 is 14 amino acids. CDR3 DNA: TGCGCCAGCAGTCGGGGACAGGGCCACTATGGCTACACCTTC. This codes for CASSRGQGHYGYTF.

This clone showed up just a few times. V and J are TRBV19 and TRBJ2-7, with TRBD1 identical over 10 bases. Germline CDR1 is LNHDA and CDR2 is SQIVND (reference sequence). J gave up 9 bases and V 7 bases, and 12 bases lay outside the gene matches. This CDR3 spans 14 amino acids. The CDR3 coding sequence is TGTGCCAGTATGGAGACAGGGGGCGCCGGGGGGCAGTACTTC. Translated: CASMETGGAGGQYF.

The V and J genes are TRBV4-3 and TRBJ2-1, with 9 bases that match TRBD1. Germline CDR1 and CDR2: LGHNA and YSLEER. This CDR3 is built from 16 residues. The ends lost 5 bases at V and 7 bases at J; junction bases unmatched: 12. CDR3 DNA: TGCGCCAGCAGCGGCCACCGGGACAGGGAAGGAAATGAGCAGTTCTTC. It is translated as CASSGHRDREGNEQFF.